The 32 T cell receptor beta chains in this list originate from one sample, sequenced in a study of shared clonotypes between healthy human individuals. Some clones are missing from TCRdb's copy, which holds only in-frame ones; the method was immunoSEQ multiplex PCR. The sample has 2 million to 3 million clones, more than 90% seen once; the top ten hold 0.13% to 0.15%. The sample was naive CD4+ T cells sorted from blood. Subset here: CD45RA+ positively selected. Receptor source: a man aged 18 to 29 in good health.

The chain links TRBV28 to TRBJ2-7; 14 positions agree with TRBD2. Germline assignment: CDR1 MDHEN and CDR2 SYDVKM. The CDR3 has 16 residues. Trimming at V came to 7 bases and at J to 1 base, leaving 6 bases not matched to a gene. In DNA, the CDR3 is TGTGCCAGCACCCGGGGACTAGCGGGGGAATCCTACGAGCAGTACTTC. Amino acid sequence: CASTRGLAGESYEQYF.

This clone was counted a single time. The chain links TRBV29-1 to TRBJ1-3; perhaps TRBD1 as D (6 bases). CDR3 length: 13 amino acids. V lost 5 bases and J 4 bases, leaving 12 bases between the germline ends. CDR1 is SQVTM, CDR2 ANQGSEA, per germline. The CDR3 loop is CSVLDSAGNTIYF. The DNA for the CDR3 is TGCAGCGTTTTGGACAGTGCAGGAAACACCATATATTTT.

In its sample, this clone was seen once. Other DNA variants within this sample encode the same CDR3. CDR3 protein: CASSYSGHSNEKLFF. CDR3 DNA sequence: TGTGCCAGCAGTTACTCGGGACATAGTAATGAAAAACTGTTTTTT. This chain links TRBV6-6 with TRBJ1-4; D is perhaps TRBD1 (6 bases). Germline CDR1 is MNHNY and CDR2 is SVGAGI (reference sequence). The V and J ends lost 0 bases and 4 bases respectively, with 9 bases between them. This CDR3 has 15 residues.

The V and J genes are TRBV7-2 and TRBJ1-1; D is unclear. Looked up from germline, CDR1 is SGHTA and CDR2 is FQGNSA. V was shortened by 6 bases and J by 0 bases, with 8 bases between the two germline ends. The CDR3 extends over 13 amino acids. The CDR3 here is CASRRNMNTEAFF. CDR3 sequence (DNA): TGTGCCAGCAGGCGTAATATGAACACTGAAGCTTTCTTT.

This rearrangement joins TRBV5-4 to TRBJ2-5; D not certain. Germline values: CDR1 SGHNT, CDR2 YYREEE (reference sequence). V lost 4 bases and J 5 bases, leaving 15 bases between the germline ends. This CDR3 comprises 14 residues. The CDR3 loop reads CASSLPLLRETQYF. In nucleotides, the CDR3 is TGTGCCAGCAGCCTCCCTCTATTGCGGGAGACCCAGTACTTC.

This clone was recorded a few times. The chain uses TRBV11-2 and TRBJ2-3; a weak D match, TRBD2 (6 bases). The germline V and J ends were trimmed by 5 bases and 6 bases, with 15 bases remaining between them. CDR3 length: 14 amino acids. CDR1 and CDR2 from the germline V gene are SGHAT and FQNNGV. The CDR3 bases are TGTGCCAGCAGCACAACCACCGGAGGGGATACGCAGTATTTT. Protein product: CASSTTTGGDTQYF.

Notes on this clone: Other DNA sequences in this specimen translate into the identical CDR3. The J gene is TRBJ2-3, the V gene TRBV5-1; 7 bases align to TRBD2. Germline CDR1 reads SGHRS; CDR2 reads YFSETQ. The CDR3 spans 14 residues. J gave up 6 bases and V 0 bases, and 4 bases lay outside the gene matches. The CDR3 sequence is CASSLGLAGDTQYF. CDR3 sequence (DNA): TGCGCCAGCAGCTTGGGACTAGCCGGGGATACGCAGTATTTT.

This clone was seen a handful of times. The chain uses TRBV30 and TRBJ1-1, with D perhaps TRBD1 (5 bases). This CDR3 contains 13 residues. Germline CDR1 is GTSNPN and CDR2 is SVGIG (reference sequence). Trimming removed 3 bases from V and 1 base from J, with 9 bases in between. CDR3 DNA sequence: TGTGCCTGGAGGGCAGGGAGGAACACTGAAGCTTTCTTT. Its protein is CAWRAGRNTEAFF.

The chain employs TRBV30 and TRBJ2-5, with D perhaps matching TRBD2 (5 bases). The length of the CDR3 is 15 residues. Deletions cut 4 bases from V and 0 bases from J, with 15 bases between. The germline gives CDR1 GTSNPN, CDR2 SVGIG (reference sequence). The CDR3 spells CAWNPLGGYQETQYF. CDR3 in DNA: TGTGCCTGGAACCCCCTGGGCGGGTACCAAGAGACCCAGTACTTC.

This chain connects TRBV19 to TRBJ2-3, with a possible D match to TRBD2 (6 bases). This CDR3 contains 12 residues. In germline, CDR1 is LNHDA, CDR2 SQIVND (reference sequence). The germline V and J ends were trimmed by 6 bases and 5 bases, with 9 bases remaining between them. The CDR3 sequence is CASRQGGDTQYF. CDR3 nucleotides: TGTGCCAGTAGGCAGGGAGGAGATACGCAGTATTTT.

The chain combines TRBV19 with TRBJ2-7; TRBD1 aligns across 9 bases. CDR1 is LNHDA, CDR2 SQIVND, per germline (reference sequence). The trim removed 3 bases at V and 5 bases at J, leaving 11 bases unmatched. The CDR3 is made up of 16 amino acids. The CDR3 DNA reads as TGTGCCAGTAGTATCTTACCGGGACAGGGTACCGACGAGCAGTACTTC. Its translation is CASSILPGQGTDEQYF.

The sample holds one count of this clone. J is TRBJ2-5 and V is TRBV27, with 8 bases matching TRBD2. Trimming removed 6 bases from V and 1 base from J; junction bases left unmatched: 4. This CDR3 is built from 14 residues. Germline V lookup: CDR1 MNHEY, CDR2 SMNVEV (reference sequence). The CDR3, as DNA: TGTGCCAGCAGCCGACGGGGGGGCCAAGAGACCCAGTACTTC. It yields the protein CASSRRGGQETQYF.

This chain uses TRBV6-1 with TRBJ1-2, with D possibly TRBD1 on 6 matching bases. The CDR3 length is 16 residues. Deletions cut 2 bases from V and 2 bases from J, with 15 bases between. Germline loops: CDR1 MNHNS, CDR2 SASEGT. The CDR3 nucleotides read TGTGCCAGCAGTGAATTTGCAGGGGATACCAACTATGGCTACACCTTC. Its protein product is CASSEFAGDTNYGYTF.

J is TRBJ1-4 and V is TRBV5-1, with D perhaps matching TRBD1 (6 bases). With 5 bases removed from V and 0 bases from J, the gap between germline ends came to 8 bases. The CDR3 extends over 14 amino acids. Germline assignment: CDR1 SGHRS and CDR2 YFSETQ. This chain's CDR3 is CASSPGATNEKLFF. CDR3 nucleotides: TGCGCCAGCAGTCCAGGGGCAACTAATGAAAAACTGTTTTTT.

The chain recombines TRBV6-5 with TRBJ2-1; 7 bases fit TRBD2. The junction had 1 base not matched to a gene; V was cut back by 0 bases and J by 2 bases. CDR3 size: 15 residues. The germline CDR1 and CDR2 sequences are MNHEY and SVGAGI. CDR3 loop: CASSYSRGAYNEQFF. CDR3 DNA: TGTGCCAGCAGTTACTCTCGGGGGGCCTACAATGAGCAGTTCTTC.

The chain combines TRBV20-1 with TRBJ2-5; no reliable D call. The CDR3 is 11 amino acids. V was cut by 5 bases and J by 4 bases, with 8 bases left in between. Germline assignment: CDR1 DFQATT and CDR2 SNEGSKA (reference sequence). In DNA, the CDR3 is TGCAGTGCTCCAGAAAGAGAGACCCAGTACTTC. Its protein is CSAPERETQYF.

The J gene is TRBJ2-3, the V gene TRBV7-8, with D perhaps TRBD1 (6 bases). CDR3 length equals 13 residues. Trimming removed 6 bases at V and 4 bases at J, with 11 bases between. Germline values: CDR1 SGHVS, CDR2 FQNEAQ. This chain's CDR3 is CASSFTGSDTQYF. CDR3 DNA: TGTGCCAGCAGTTTTACAGGGTCAGATACGCAGTATTTT.

Details on this clone: Additional DNA sequences in this sample encode the identical CDR3. The chain recombines TRBV11-2 with TRBJ1-2; perhaps TRBD1 as D (5 bases). The ends were cut back, 2 bases at V and 2 bases at J, with 6 bases in the middle. The germline V gene has CDR1 SGHAT and CDR2 FQNNGV. The CDR3 has 13 amino acids. CDR3 protein: CASSLQGNYGYTF. CDR3 in DNA: TGTGCCAGCAGCTTACAGGGCAACTATGGCTACACCTTC.

This chain joins TRBV27 and TRBJ2-5, with TRBD1 identical over 9 bases. Germline CDR1 and CDR2: MNHEY and SMNVEV (reference sequence). V shed 6 bases and J 11 bases; nucleotides not matched to a gene: 16. CDR3 size: 15 residues. The CDR3 DNA is TGTGCCAGCAGGCCGCAGTGGGACAGGGTCCGGGAGCAGTACTTC. This translates into CASRPQWDRVREQYF.

V and J are TRBV7-2 and TRBJ2-5; tentative D call: TRBD2 (5 bases). V shed 4 bases and J shed 6 bases, with 18 bases lying between them. In germline, CDR1 is SGHTA, CDR2 FQGNSA. The CDR3 extends over 15 amino acids. This CDR3 is CASSSAGGVAKTQYF. DNA of the CDR3: TGTGCCAGCAGCTCCGCAGGAGGAGTGGCTAAGACCCAGTACTTC. The full variable domain, with the rest looked up from reference TRBV7-2 and TRBJ2-5, is GAGVSQSPSNKVTEKGKDVELRCDPISGHTALYWYRQSLGQGLEFLIYFQGNSAPDKSGLPSDRFSAERTGGSVSTLTIQRTQQEDSAVYLCASSSAGGVAKTQYFGPGTRLLVL.

V usage is TRBV9 and J usage is TRBJ2-1; a weak D match, TRBD2 (6 bases). CDR3 length: 14 residues. The germline V gene encodes CDR1 SGDLS and CDR2 YYNGEE. Trimming took 0 bases from V and 9 from J, leaving 13 bases between them. The CDR3 reads CASSVATPRGEQFF. The CDR3 nucleotides read TGTGCCAGCAGCGTAGCCACACCGCGGGGTGAGCAGTTCTTC.

CDR3 in amino acids: CASSSGGQGDSPLHF. CDR3 DNA sequence: TGTGCCAGCAGCTCTGGGGGACAGGGGGATTCACCCCTCCACTTT. The chain links TRBV5-4 to TRBJ1-6; 11 nucleotides match TRBD1. Trimming at V came to 3 bases and at J to 8 bases, leaving 4 bases not matched to a gene. CDR1 and CDR2 from the germline V gene are SGHNT and YYREEE (reference sequence). The CDR3 length is 15 residues.

The chain joins TRBV19 to TRBJ1-1; unclear D gene. The CDR3 is made up of 15 amino acids. Trimming left V 3 bases short and J 2 bases short, with 13 bases between. Germline V gives CDR1 LNHDA, CDR2 SQIVND (reference sequence). The CDR3 bases are TGTGCCAGTAGTATCGCCGGGGTCTCAAACACTGAAGCTTTCTTT. Amino acids: CASSIAGVSNTEAFF. Combining the CDR3 with reference TRBV19 and TRBJ1-1 gives the whole variable domain DGGITQSPKYLFRKEGQNVTLSCEQNLNHDAMYWYRQDPGQGLRLIYYSQIVNDFQKGDIAEGYSVSREKKESFPLTVTSAQKNPTAFYLCASSIAGVSNTEAFFGQGTRLTVV.

This sequence joins TRBV5-1 and TRBJ2-5; 9 positions agree with TRBD2. V shed 5 bases, J shed 5 bases, and the junction held 10 bases outside the gene matches. The germline V gene encodes CDR1 SGHRS and CDR2 YFSETQ. The CDR3 is made up of 15 amino acids. CDR3 nucleotide sequence: TGCGCCAGCAGTCCAAGCGGGGGGACGGTTGAGACCCAGTACTTC. Translation: CASSPSGGTVETQYF.

The J gene is TRBJ2-5, the V gene TRBV2; 8 bases agree with TRBD2. The germline gives CDR1 SNHLY, CDR2 FYNNEI. Unmatched junction bases numbered 9, after V lost 5 bases and J lost 1 base. The CDR3 has 16 amino acids. The CDR3 here is CASSLKLAAIQETQYF. The CDR3 DNA follows: TGTGCCAGCAGTTTGAAACTAGCGGCCATCCAAGAGACCCAGTACTTC. The whole variable domain, filled in from reference TRBV2 and TRBJ2-5, reads EPEVTQTPSHQVTQMGQEVILRCVPISNHLYFYWYRQILGQKVEFLVSFYNNEISEKSEIFDDQFSVERPDGSNFTLKIRSTKLEDSAMYFCASSLKLAAIQETQYFGPGTRLLVL.

The table lists this clone with a count of one. The CDR3 DNA reads as TGTGCCAGCAGCTGGAGGACTGAAGCTTTCTTT. It is translated as CASSWRTEAFF. V and J are TRBV5-5 and TRBJ1-1; no reliable D call. This CDR3 is 11 amino acids long. Germline V gene lookup returns CDR1 SGHKS and CDR2 YYEKEE (reference sequence). V dropped 3 bases and J dropped 5 bases, with 5 bases sitting between them.

This chain joins TRBV30 and TRBJ1-6, with D possibly being TRBD1 (6 bases). Germline values: CDR1 GTSNPN, CDR2 SVGIG (reference sequence). V lost 3 bases, J lost 6 bases, and 9 bases lay in between. The CDR3 covers 13 residues. The CDR3 loop reads CAWRQGLNSPLHF. The CDR3 coding sequence is TGTGCCTGGAGACAGGGTCTTAATTCACCCCTCCACTTT.

The DNA for the CDR3 is TGTGCCAGCAGCTTCTCAGCGGCTCCCCGATACAATGAGCAGTTCTTC. This encodes CASSFSAAPRYNEQFF. The chain has TRBV7-2 and TRBJ2-1; TRBD2 is a possible D gene (5 bases). This CDR3 comprises 16 residues. Trimming took 3 bases from V and 4 from J, leaving 16 bases between them. Germline CDR1 reads SGHTA; CDR2 reads FQGNSA.

This clone occurred a few times. The rearrangement joins TRBV2 to TRBJ1-1, with unresolved D. Trimming left V 6 bases short and J 2 bases short, with 10 bases between. CDR3 size: 13 residues. CDR1 is SNHLY, CDR2 FYNNEI, per germline. This chain's CDR3 is CASRIGRNTEAFF. CDR3 sequence (DNA): TGTGCCAGCAGAATCGGACGAAACACTGAAGCTTTCTTT.

This chain connects TRBV7-2 to TRBJ2-5, with TRBD2 as a possible D gene (6 bases). The CDR3 length is 15 residues. Trimming left V 1 base short and J 6 bases short, with 15 bases between. CDR1 is SGHTA, CDR2 FQGNSA, per germline. The CDR3 region is CASSLGETSKKTQYF. CDR3 coding DNA: TGTGCCAGCAGCTTAGGGGAGACTAGTAAAAAGACCCAGTACTTC.

The sample holds a few counts of this clone. V gene TRBV6-1 combines with J gene TRBJ1-1; no firm D call. Germline CDR1 is MNHNS and CDR2 is SASEGT. The CDR3 is made up of 13 amino acids. The V end was cut by 5 bases, the J end by 1 base, with 8 bases between. The CDR3 sequence is CASSTTENTEAFF. CDR3 coding DNA: TGTGCCAGCAGTACAACAGAGAACACTGAAGCTTTCTTT.

The chain combines TRBV13 with TRBJ1-2; D is unresolved. V lost 3 bases and J lost 8, with 16 bases in between. The CDR3 extends over 14 amino acids. The V gene's germline CDR1 is PRHDT and CDR2 FYEKMQ (reference sequence). DNA of the CDR3: TGTGCCAGCAGCTTTAGGTCTTTATCGGACGGCTACACCTTC. Translating gives CASSFRSLSDGYTF. The full variable domain, rest sourced from reference TRBV13 and TRBJ1-2, is AAGVIQSPRHLIKEKRETATLKCYPIPRHDTVYWYQQGPGQDPQFLISFYEKMQSDKGSIPDRFSAQQFSDYHSELNMSSLELGDSALYFCASSFRSLSDGYTFGSGTRLTVV.